This T cell receptor beta chain originates from a study of shared clonotypes between healthy human individuals. General observations from the study: Compared with memory subsets, naive subsets generally had larger estimated richness.

Worth noting for this clone: The antigen remains undetermined.

Profiled with immunoSEQ multiplex PCR; TCRdb holds only in-frame clones, not every one. Of some 2.4 million clones listed, approximately 93% are singletons. Trimming took off 5 bases at V and 7 bases at J, with 20 bases between the two ends. The CDR3 totals 15 residues. Germline CDR1 is MNHEY and CDR2 is SMNVEV (reference sequence). The sequenced sample was naive CD4+ T cells from PBMCs. Stated subset: CD45RA+ positively selected. The TCR comes from a man younger than 35 in good health. Some clones in this sample may be carry-over from other donors' samples. V is TRBV27 and J is TRBJ1-2; a weak D match, TRBD1 (6 bases). This CDR3 reads CASSPLFEGVGGYTF. As DNA, the CDR3 is TGTGCCAGCAGTCCCCTCTTCGAGGGGGTTGGTGGCTACACCTTC.